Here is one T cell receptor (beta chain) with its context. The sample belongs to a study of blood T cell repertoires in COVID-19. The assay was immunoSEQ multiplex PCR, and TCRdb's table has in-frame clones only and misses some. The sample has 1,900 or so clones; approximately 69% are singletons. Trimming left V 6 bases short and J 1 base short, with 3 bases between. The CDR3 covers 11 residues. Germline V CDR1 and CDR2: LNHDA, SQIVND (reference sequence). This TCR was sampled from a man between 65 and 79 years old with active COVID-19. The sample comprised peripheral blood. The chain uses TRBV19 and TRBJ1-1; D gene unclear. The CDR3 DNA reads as TGTGCCAGTAGACAGAACACTGAAGCTTTCTTT. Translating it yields CASRQNTEAFF.